The clone carrying this TCR beta chain was recorded a few times. The source of the sample is a study of blood T cells in healthy people across ages. Every sample yielded at least 6.5 million isolated PBMCs. Next came a second PCR, run for about 6 to 12 cycles, which used a sample-barcoded 5' primer along with a J-beta primer mix. TCRdb passed the 5' RACE reads through MiXCR, listing each CDR3 protein once. The table lists more than 650,000 distinct CDR3 sequences, about 24% of them singletons. The CDR3 loop spans 12 amino acids. From germline, CDR1 is DFQATT and CDR2 SNEGSKA (reference sequence). V gave up 6 bases and J gave up 5 bases; unmatched junction bases: 5.

This sequence joins TRBV20-1 and TRBJ1-2, with 8 nucleotides matching TRBD1. Sequencing used blood. The TCR sequence derives from a man in his 70s in good health. The CDR3 DNA reads as TGCAGTGCCCTCAGGGGGCTATATGGCTACACCTTC. This gives the protein CSALRGLYGYTF.